The sample holds one count of the clone carrying this T cell receptor beta chain. The antigen remains unidentified. Method: immunoSEQ multiplex PCR; TCRdb's copy keeps in-frame clones and lacks some. Here the sample spans more than 8,000 clones, about 90% being singletons. Time point defined: recipient sample about 28 days before transplant, after cytoreduction. This sample is drawn from a study of T cell clonotyping in hematopoietic cell transplantation. Study results and caveats: No sorting was done, leaving CD4 and CD8 contributions mixed. Graft donor and pretransplant recipient Inverse Simpson Index values predicted broader posttransplant TCR diversity.

The length of the CDR3 is 13 residues. With 4 bases removed from V and 5 bases from J, the gap between germline ends came to 12 bases. Germline V gene lookup returns CDR1 SEHNR and CDR2 FQNEAQ (reference sequence). The J gene is TRBJ2-7, the V gene TRBV7-9; D gene ambiguous. The specimen comprised peripheral blood mononuclear cells, sampled before stem cell transplant. The receptor was derived from an older woman with acute myeloid leukemia. Some clones in this sample may be carry-over from other donors' samples. CDR3 amino acids: CASSSTRAHEQYF. The DNA for the CDR3 is TGTGCCAGCAGCTCAACTCGAGCCCACGAGCAGTACTTC.